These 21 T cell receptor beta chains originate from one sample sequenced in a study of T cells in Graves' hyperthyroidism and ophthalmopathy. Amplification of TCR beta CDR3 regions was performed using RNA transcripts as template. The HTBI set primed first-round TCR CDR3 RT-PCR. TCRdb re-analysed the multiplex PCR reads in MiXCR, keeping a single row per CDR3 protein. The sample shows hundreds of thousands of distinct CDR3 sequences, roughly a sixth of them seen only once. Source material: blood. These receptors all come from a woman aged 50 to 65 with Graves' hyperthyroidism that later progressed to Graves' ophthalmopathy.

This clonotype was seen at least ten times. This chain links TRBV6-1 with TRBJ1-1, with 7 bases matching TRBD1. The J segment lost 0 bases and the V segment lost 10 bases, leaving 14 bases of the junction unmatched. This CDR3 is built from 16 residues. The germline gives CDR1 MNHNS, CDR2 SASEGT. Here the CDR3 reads CATCLETGNMNTEAFF. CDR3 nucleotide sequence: TGTGCCACTTGCCTTGAGACAGGGAACATGAACACTGAAGCTTTCTTT.

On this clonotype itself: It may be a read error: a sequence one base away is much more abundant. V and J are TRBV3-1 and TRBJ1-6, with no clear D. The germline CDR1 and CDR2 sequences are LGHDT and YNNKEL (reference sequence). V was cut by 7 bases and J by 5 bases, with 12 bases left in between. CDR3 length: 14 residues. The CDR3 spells CASNQFLDNSPLHF. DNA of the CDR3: TGTGCCAGCAACCAGTTCTTGGATAATTCACCCCTCCACTTT. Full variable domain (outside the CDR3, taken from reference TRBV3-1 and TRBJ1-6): DTAVSQTPKYLVTQMGNDKSIKCEQNLGHDTMYWYKQDSKKFLKIMFSYNNKELIINETVPNRFSPKSPDKAHLNLHINSLELGDSAVYFCASNQFLDNSPLHFGNGTRLTVT.

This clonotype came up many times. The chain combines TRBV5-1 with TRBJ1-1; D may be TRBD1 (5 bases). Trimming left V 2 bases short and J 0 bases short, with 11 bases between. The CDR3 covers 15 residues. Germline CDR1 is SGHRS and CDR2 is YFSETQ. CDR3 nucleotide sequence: TGCGCCAGCAGCTTAGCCGCAGGGTTGAACACTGAAGCTTTCTTT. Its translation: CASSLAAGLNTEAFF. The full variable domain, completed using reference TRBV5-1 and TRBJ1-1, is KAGVTQTPRYLIKTRGQQVTLSCSPISGHRSVSWYQQTPGQGLQFLFEYFSETQRNKGNFPGRFSGRQFSNSRSEMNVSTLELGDSALYLCASSLAAGLNTEAFFGQGTRLTVV.

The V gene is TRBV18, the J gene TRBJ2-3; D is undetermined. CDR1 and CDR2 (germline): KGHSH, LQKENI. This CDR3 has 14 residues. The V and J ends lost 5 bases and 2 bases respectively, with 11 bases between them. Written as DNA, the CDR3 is TGTGCCAGCTCAACGAATGGCCTCACAGATACGCAGTATTTT. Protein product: CASSTNGLTDTQYF. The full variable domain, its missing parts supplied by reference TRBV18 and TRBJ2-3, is NAGVMQNPRHLVRRRGQEARLRCSPMKGHSHVYWYRQLPEEGLKFMVYLQKENIIDESGMPKERFSAEFPKEGPSILRIQQVVRGDSAAYFCASSTNGLTDTQYFGPGTRLTVL.

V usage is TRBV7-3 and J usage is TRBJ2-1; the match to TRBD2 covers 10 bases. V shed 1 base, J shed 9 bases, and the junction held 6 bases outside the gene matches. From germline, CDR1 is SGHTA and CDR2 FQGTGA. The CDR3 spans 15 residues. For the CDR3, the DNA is TGTGCCAGCAGCTTAAACCTAGCGGGGGAAGGTGAGCAGTTCTTC. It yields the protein CASSLNLAGEGEQFF.

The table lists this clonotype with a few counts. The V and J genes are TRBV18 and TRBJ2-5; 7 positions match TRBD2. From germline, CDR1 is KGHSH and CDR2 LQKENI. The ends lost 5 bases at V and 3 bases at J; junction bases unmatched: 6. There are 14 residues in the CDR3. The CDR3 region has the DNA TGTGCCAGCTCAACCTACGGACTAGAAGAGACCCAGTACTTC. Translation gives CASSTYGLEETQYF.

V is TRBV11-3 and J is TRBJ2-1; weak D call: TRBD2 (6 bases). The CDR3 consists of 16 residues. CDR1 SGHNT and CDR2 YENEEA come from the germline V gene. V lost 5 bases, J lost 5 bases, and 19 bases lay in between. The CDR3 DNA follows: TGTGCCAGCAGCCAACGGGGCGGGGTCAGACACAATGAGCAGTTCTTC. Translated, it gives CASSQRGGVRHNEQFF.

CDR3 nucleotides: TGCAGTGCTAGACTAGCGGGGGGCCCCGACCTCAATGAGCAGTTCTTC. This gives the protein CSARLAGGPDLNEQFF. V usage is TRBV20-1 and J usage is TRBJ2-1; 11 nucleotides line up with TRBD2. The CDR3 runs to 16 residues. Germline values: CDR1 DFQATT, CDR2 SNEGSKA (reference sequence). J gave up 6 bases and V 2 bases, and 9 bases lay outside the gene matches.

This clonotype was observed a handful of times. CDR3 sequence (DNA): TGTGCCAGTAGTATGGGAACTTATGAAGCTTTCTTT. It yields the protein CASSMGTYEAFF. The V call is TRBV19, the J call TRBJ1-1; D is unclear. Germline V gene lookup returns CDR1 LNHDA and CDR2 SQIVND (reference sequence). There are 12 residues in the CDR3. The V end lost 3 bases, the J end lost 7 bases, and 9 bases lay between the germline ends.

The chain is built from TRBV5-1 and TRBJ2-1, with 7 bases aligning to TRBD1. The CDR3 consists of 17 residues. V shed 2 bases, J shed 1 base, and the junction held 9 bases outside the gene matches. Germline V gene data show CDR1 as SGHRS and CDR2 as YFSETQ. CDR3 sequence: CASSLVKQGTSYNEQFF. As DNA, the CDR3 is TGCGCCAGCAGCTTAGTGAAACAGGGGACATCCTACAATGAGCAGTTCTTC.

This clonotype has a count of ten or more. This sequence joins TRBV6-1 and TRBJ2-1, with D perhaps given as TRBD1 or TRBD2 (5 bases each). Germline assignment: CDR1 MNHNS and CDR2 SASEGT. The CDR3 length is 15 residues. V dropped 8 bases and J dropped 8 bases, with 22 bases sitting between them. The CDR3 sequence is CASQLDSALEDEQFF. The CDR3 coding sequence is TGTGCCAGCCAACTAGACAGTGCCTTGGAGGATGAGCAGTTCTTC.

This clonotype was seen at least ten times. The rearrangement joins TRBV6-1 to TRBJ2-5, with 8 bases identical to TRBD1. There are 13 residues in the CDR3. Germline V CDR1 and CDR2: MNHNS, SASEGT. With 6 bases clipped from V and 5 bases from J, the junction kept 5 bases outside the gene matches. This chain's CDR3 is CASRGQGLETQYF. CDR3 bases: TGTGCCAGCAGAGGACAGGGTCTGGAGACCCAGTACTTC.

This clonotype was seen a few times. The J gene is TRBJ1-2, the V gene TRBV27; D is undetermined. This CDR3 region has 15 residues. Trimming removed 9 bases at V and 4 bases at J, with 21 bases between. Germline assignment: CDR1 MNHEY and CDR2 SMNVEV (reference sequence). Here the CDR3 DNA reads TGTGCCAGTACATCTCTTCGGGCGGGGTTCTATGGCTACACCTTC. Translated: CASTSLRAGFYGYTF.

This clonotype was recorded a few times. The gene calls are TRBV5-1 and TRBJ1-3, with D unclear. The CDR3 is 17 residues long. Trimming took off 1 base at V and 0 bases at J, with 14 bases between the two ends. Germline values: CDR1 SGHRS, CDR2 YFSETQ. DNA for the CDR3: TGCGCCAGCAGCTTGTATAGGCTGCGAGACTCTGGAAACACCATATATTTT. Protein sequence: CASSLYRLRDSGNTIYF.

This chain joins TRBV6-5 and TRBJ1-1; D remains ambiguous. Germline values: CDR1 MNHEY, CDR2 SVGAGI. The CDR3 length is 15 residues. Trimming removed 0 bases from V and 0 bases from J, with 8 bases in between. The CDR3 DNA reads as TGTGCCAGCAGTTACTCTTTCCCTGTGAACACTGAAGCTTTCTTT. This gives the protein CASSYSFPVNTEAFF.

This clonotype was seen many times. CDR3 nucleotide sequence: TGTGCCAGCAGCCAAGGGGACCTAAGCAATCAGCCCCAGCATTTT. It translates to CASSQGDLSNQPQHF. The chain carries TRBV3-1 and TRBJ1-5; a possible D gene is TRBD1 (5 bases). CDR3 length: 15 residues. Trimming cost V 1 base and J 1 base, with 8 bases left between them. In germline, CDR1 is LGHDT, CDR2 YNNKEL (reference sequence). Using reference TRBV3-1 and TRBJ1-5 for the parts outside the CDR3, the full variable domain is DTAVSQTPKYLVTQMGNDKSIKCEQNLGHDTMYWYKQDSKKFLKIMFSYNNKELIINETVPNRFSPKSPDKAHLNLHINSLELGDSAVYFCASSQGDLSNQPQHFGDGTRLSIL.

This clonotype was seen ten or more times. This CDR3 is CASSFGSGGTDTQYF. The CDR3 DNA sequence: TGTGCCAGCAGCTTCGGTAGCGGGGGCACAGATACGCAGTATTTT. The V and J genes are TRBV7-3 and TRBJ2-3; 8 nucleotides agree with TRBD2. J lost 1 base, V lost 3 bases, and 3 bases had no gene match. CDR1 and CDR2 from the germline V gene are SGHTA and FQGTGA. The CDR3 spans 15 residues.

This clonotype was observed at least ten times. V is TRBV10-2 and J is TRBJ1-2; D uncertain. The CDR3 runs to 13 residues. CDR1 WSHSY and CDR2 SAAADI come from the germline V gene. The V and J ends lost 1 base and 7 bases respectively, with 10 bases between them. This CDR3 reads CASSELGKGGYTF. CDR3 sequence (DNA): TGCGCCAGCAGTGAGTTGGGAAAGGGTGGCTACACCTTC.

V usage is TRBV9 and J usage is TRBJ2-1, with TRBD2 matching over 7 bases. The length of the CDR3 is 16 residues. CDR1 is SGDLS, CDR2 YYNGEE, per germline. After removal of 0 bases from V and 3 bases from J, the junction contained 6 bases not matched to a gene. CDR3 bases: TGTGCCAGCAGCGTAGAATGGGCGGGGGTCTACAATGAGCAGTTCTTC. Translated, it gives CASSVEWAGVYNEQFF.

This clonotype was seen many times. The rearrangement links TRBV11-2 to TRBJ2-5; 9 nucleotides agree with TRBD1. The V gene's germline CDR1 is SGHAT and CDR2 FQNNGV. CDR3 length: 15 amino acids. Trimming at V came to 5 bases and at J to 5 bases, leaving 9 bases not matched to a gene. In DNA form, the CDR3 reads TGTGCCAGCAGCCCCGGGACAGGGAGAATTGAGACCCAGTACTTC. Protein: CASSPGTGRIETQYF. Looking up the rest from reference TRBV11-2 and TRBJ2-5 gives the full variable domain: EAGVAQSPRYKIIEKRQSVAFWCNPISGHATLYWYQQILGQGPKLLIQFQNNGVVDDSQLPKDRFSAERLKGVDSTLKIQPAKLEDSAVYLCASSPGTGRIETQYFGPGTRLLVL.

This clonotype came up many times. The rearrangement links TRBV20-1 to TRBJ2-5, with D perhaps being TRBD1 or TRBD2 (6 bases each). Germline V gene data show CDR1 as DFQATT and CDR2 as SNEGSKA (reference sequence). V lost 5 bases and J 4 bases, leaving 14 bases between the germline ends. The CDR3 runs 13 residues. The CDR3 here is CSARNREAETQYF. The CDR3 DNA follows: TGCAGTGCTCGAAACAGGGAGGCAGAGACCCAGTACTTC.